Sequencing of this TCR beta chain was carried out in a study of cytomegalovirus exposure and HLA in healthy donors. Germline lookup yields CDR1 SGHTA and CDR2 FQGNSA. V was trimmed by 3 bases and J by 8 bases, leaving 16 bases between them. CDR3 length: 14 amino acids. Method: immunoSEQ multiplex PCR; TCRdb's copy keeps in-frame clones and lacks some. The repertoire holds 150,000 to 200,000 clones, with 85% as singletons. Sequencing was done on a sample of PBMCs. This sequence was found in a man younger than 35 in good health and CMV-seropositive. This sequence joins TRBV7-2 and TRBJ1-2; possibly TRBD1 for D (6 bases). The chain's CDR3 is CASSLSLTGQGYTF. CDR3 nucleotide sequence: TGTGCCAGCAGCTTGTCACTCACAGGGCAAGGCTACACCTTC.